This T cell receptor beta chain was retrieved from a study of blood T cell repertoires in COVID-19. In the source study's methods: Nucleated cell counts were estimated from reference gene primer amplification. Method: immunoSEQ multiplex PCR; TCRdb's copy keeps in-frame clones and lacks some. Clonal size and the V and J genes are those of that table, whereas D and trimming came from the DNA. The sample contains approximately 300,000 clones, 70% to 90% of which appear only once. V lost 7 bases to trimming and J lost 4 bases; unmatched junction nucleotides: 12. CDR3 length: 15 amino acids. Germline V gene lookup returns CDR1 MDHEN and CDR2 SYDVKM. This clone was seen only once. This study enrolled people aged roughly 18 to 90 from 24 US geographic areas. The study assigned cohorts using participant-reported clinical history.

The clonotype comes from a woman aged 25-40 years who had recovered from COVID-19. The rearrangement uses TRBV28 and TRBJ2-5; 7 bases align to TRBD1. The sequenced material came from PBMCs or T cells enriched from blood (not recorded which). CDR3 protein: CASTSSHGTVETQYF. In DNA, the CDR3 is TGTGCCAGCACTAGCTCCCACGGGACAGTAGAGACCCAGTACTTC.